This entry concerns a single T cell receptor beta chain. Naive CD8 cells lacked CD45RO, underwent positive selection for CCR7 and left out terminally differentiated effector memory CD45RA+ cells. This table comes from immunoSEQ multiplex PCR, and its TCRdb copy is limited to in-frame clones, with some not included. Found here are around 640,000 clones, roughly 96% of them singletons; the top ten hold about 0.11%. The data are from a study of shared clonotypes between healthy human individuals. V was clipped by 4 bases and J by 4 bases; unmatched bases: 12. Germline V gene lookup returns CDR1 MNHEY and CDR2 SMNVEV (reference sequence). This CDR3 spans 16 amino acids.

J is TRBJ2-5 and V is TRBV27; 7 bases line up with TRBD2. The sequence derives from a woman between 25 and 40 years old in good health. The sequenced sample was naive CD8+ T cells sorted from blood. CDR3 region: CASSSSSGGIGETQYF. For the CDR3, the DNA is TGTGCCAGCAGTTCCTCTAGCGGAGGGATCGGAGAGACCCAGTACTTC.